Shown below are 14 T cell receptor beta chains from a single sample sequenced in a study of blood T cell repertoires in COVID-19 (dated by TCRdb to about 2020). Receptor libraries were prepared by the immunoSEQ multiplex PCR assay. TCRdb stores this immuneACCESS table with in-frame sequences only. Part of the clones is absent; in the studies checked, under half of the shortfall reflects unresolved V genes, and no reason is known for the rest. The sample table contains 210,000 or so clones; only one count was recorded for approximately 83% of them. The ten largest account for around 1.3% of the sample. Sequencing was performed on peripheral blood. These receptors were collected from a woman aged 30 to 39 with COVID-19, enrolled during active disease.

The chain's CDR3 is CASSQRGSSYNEQFF. CDR3 DNA: TGTGCCAGCAGTCAGCGGGGCAGCTCCTACAATGAGCAGTTCTTC. The rearrangement links TRBV2 to TRBJ2-1; 7 bases align to TRBD2. Germline V gives CDR1 SNHLY, CDR2 FYNNEI. The CDR3 sequence is 15 residues long. V gave up 5 bases and J gave up 0 bases; unmatched junction bases: 4.

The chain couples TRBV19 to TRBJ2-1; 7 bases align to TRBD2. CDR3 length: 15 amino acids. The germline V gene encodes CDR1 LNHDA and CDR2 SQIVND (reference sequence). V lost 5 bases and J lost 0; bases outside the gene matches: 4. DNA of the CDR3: TGTGCCAGTAGTCGGGGCGGGAGCTCCTACAATGAGCAGTTCTTC. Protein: CASSRGGSSYNEQFF.

The CDR3 loop reads CASSLLAGGPNEQFF. The CDR3 nucleotides read TGTGCCAGCAGCTTACTAGCGGGGGGGCCGAATGAGCAGTTCTTC. The V and J genes are TRBV7-2 and TRBJ2-1, with 12 bases identical to TRBD2. The CDR3 has 15 amino acids. V was pared by 2 bases and J by 7 bases, with 3 bases of the junction left unmatched. The germline V gene encodes CDR1 SGHTA and CDR2 FQGNSA. Variable domain in full (rest from reference TRBV7-2 and TRBJ2-1): GAGVSQSPSNKVTEKGKDVELRCDPISGHTALYWYRQSLGQGLEFLIYFQGNSAPDKSGLPSDRFSAERTGGSVSTLTIQRTQQEDSAVYLCASSLLAGGPNEQFFGPGTRLTVL.

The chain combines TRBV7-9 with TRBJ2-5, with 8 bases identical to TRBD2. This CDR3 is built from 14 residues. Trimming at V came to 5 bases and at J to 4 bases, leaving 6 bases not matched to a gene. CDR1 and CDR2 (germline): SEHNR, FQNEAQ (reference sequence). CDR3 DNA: TGTGCCAGCAGCACCCGGCTAGCGGGAGAGACCCAGTACTTC. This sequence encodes CASSTRLAGETQYF.

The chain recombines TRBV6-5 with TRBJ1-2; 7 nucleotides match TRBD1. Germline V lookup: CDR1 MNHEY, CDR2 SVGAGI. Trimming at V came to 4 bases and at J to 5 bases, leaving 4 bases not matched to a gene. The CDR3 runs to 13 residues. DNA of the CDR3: TGTGCCAGCAGTTCTACAGGGGATTATGGCTACACCTTC. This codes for CASSSTGDYGYTF.

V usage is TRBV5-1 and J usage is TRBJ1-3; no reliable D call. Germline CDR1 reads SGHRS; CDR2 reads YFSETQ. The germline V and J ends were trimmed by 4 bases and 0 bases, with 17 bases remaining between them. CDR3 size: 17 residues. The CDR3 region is CASSIFSGRFSGNTIYF. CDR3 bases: TGCGCCAGCAGCATCTTCAGCGGACGGTTCTCTGGAAACACCATATATTTT.

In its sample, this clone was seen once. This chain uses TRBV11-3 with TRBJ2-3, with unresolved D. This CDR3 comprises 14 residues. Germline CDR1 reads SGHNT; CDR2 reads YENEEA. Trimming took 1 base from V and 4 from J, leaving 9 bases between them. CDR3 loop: CASSLGSAADTQYF. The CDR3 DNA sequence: TGTGCCAGCAGCTTAGGCTCGGCGGCAGATACGCAGTATTTT.

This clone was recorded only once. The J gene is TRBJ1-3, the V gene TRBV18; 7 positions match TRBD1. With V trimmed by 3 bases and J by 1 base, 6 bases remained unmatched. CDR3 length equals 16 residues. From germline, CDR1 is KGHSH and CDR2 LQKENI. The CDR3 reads CASSPTDRRSGNTIYF. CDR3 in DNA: TGTGCCAGCTCACCGACGGACAGGAGGTCTGGAAACACCATATATTTT. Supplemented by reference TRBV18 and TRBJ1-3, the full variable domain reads NAGVMQNPRHLVRRRGQEARLRCSPMKGHSHVYWYRQLPEEGLKFMVYLQKENIIDESGMPKERFSAEFPKEGPSILRIQQVVRGDSAAYFCASSPTDRRSGNTIYFGEGSWLTVV.

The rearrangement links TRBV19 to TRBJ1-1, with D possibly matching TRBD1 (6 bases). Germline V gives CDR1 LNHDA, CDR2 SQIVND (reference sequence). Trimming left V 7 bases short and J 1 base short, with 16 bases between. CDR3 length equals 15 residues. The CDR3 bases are TGTGCCAGTATTCTACAGGGAAGGGGGAACACTGAAGCTTTCTTT. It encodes CASILQGRGNTEAFF.

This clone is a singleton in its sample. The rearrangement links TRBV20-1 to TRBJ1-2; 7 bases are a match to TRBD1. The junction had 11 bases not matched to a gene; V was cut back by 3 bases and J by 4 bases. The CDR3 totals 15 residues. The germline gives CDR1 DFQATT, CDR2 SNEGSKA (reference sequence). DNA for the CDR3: TGCAGTGCTAGTGACCGACAGGGAAGAAGCTATGGCTACACCTTC. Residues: CSASDRQGRSYGYTF.

CDR3 protein: CASSRYSGRSIYNEQFF. As DNA, the CDR3 is TGTGCCAGTAGTAGATATAGCGGGAGGTCAATCTACAATGAGCAGTTCTTC. The chain employs TRBV19 and TRBJ2-1; 10 bases match TRBD2. V shed 4 bases, J shed 3 bases, and the junction held 9 bases outside the gene matches. The CDR3 consists of 17 residues. Germline lookup yields CDR1 LNHDA and CDR2 SQIVND (reference sequence).

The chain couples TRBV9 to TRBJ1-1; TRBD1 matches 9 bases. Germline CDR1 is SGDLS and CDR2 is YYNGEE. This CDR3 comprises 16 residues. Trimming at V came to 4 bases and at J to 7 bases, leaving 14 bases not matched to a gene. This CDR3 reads CASSPGADRGGSEAFF. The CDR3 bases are TGTGCCAGCAGCCCAGGGGCCGACAGGGGGGGGAGTGAAGCTTTCTTT.

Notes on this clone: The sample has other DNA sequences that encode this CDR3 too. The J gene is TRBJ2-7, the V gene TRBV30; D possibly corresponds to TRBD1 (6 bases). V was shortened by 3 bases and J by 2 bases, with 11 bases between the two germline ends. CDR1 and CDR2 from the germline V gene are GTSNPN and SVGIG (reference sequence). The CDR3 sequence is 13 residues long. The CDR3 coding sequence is TGTGCCTGGAGAAGACAGGATACCTACGAGCAGTACTTC. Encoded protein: CAWRRQDTYEQYF. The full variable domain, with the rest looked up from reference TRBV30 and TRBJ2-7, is SQTIHQWPATLVQPVGSPLSLECTVEGTSNPNLYWYRQAAGRGLQLLFYSVGIGQISSEVPQNLSASRPQDRQFILSSKKLLLSDSGFYLCAWRRQDTYEQYFGPGTRLTVT.

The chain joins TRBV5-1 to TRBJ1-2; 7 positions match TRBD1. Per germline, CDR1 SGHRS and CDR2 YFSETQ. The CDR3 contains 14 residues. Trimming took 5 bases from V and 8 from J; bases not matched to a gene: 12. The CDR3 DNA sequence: TGCGCCAGCAGTCAGGGGGAAGGTGGAAAAGGCTACACCTTC. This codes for CASSQGEGGKGYTF.